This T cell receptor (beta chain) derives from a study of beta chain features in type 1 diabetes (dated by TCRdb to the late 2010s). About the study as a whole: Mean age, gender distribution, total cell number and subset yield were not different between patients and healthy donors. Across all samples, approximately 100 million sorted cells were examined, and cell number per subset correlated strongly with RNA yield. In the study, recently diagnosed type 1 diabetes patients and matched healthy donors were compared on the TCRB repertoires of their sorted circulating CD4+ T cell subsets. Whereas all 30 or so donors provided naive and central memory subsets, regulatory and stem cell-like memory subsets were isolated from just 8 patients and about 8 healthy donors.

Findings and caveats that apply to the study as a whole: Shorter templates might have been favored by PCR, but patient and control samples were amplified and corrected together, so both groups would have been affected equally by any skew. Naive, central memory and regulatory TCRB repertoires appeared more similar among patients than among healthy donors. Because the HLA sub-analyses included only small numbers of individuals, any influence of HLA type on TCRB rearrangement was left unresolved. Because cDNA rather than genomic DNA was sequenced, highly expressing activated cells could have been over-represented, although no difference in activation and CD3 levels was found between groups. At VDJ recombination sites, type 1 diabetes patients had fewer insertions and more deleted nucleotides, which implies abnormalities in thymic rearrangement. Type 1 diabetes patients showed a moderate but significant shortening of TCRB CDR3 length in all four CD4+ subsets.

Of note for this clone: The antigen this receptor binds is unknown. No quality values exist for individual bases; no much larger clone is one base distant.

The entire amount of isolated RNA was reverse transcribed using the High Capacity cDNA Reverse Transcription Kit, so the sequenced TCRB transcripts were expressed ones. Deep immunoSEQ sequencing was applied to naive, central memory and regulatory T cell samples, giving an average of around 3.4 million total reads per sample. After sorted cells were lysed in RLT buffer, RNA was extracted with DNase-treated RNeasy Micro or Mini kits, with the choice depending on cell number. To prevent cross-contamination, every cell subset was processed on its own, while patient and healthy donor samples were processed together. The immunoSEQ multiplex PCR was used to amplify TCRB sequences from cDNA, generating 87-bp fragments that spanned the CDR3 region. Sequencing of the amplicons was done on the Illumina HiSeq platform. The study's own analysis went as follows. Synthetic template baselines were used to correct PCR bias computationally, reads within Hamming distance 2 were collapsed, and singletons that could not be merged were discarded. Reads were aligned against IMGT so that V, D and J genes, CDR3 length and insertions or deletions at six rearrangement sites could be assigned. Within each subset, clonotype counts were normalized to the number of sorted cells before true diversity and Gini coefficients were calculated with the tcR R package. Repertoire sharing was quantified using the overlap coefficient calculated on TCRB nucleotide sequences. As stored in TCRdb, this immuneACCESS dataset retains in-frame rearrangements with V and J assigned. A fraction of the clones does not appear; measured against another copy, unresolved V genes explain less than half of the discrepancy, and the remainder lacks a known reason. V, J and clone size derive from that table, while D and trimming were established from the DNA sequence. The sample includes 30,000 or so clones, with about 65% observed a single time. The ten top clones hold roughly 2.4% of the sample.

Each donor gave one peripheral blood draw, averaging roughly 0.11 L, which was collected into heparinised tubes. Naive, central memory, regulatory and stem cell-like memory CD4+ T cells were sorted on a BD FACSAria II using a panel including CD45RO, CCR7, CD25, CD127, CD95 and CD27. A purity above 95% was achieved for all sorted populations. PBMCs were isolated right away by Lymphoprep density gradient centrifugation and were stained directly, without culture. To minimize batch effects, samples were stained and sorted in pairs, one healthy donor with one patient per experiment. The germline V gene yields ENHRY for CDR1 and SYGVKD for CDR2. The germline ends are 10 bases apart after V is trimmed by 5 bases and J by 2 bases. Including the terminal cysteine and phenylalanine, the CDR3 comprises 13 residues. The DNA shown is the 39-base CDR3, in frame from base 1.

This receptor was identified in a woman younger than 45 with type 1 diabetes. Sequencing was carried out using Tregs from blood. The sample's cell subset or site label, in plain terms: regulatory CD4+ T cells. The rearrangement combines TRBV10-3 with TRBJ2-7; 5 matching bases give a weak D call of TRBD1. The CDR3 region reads CAISTGFAYEQYF. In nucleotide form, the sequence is TGTGCCATCAGTACAGGATTCGCCTACGAGCAGTACTTC.